This TCR beta chain was recorded in a study of blood T cell repertoires in COVID-19. Germline CDR1 reads MDHEN; CDR2 reads SYDVKM. The CDR3 contains 17 residues. The count of this clone is one. A read error may account for a junction end that differs from germline. Per the study methods: The assay estimated nucleated cells by amplifying reference gene primers. The protocol was immunoSEQ multiplex PCR, while the TCRdb copy is restricted to in-frame clones and leaves out a portion. The V and J calls and clone size come from that table; D and trimming were worked out from the DNA. The data contain about 400,000 clones, roughly 89% of them singletons. The study drew participants aged roughly 18 to 89 years from 24 US areas.

The sequenced sample was PBMCs or T cells enriched from blood (not recorded which). The sequence came from a woman younger than 45 who had recovered from COVID-19. This chain uses TRBV28 with TRBJ1-6; TRBD1 aligns across 10 bases. CDR3 DNA: TGTGCCAGCAGGCCGGGACAGGGGCCTTCCTTTAATTCACCCCTCCACTTT. Translation gives CASRPGQGPSFNSPLHF.